The 25 T cell receptor beta chains listed next were all sequenced from one sample in a study of T cells after yellow fever vaccination. TCRdb recomputed calls from the 5' RACE reads with MiXCR, one row per CDR3 protein. The data hold around 340,000 distinct CDR3 sequences, with under 15% observed a single time. Source: CD4+ T cells sorted from PBMCs, taken 15 days after the yellow fever booster vaccination. Receptors were obtained from a man aged 18 to 35 who received the YFV17D yellow fever vaccine.

This clonotype was seen a few times. V usage is TRBV7-2 and J usage is TRBJ2-5, with D possibly being TRBD2 (5 bases). With 5 bases removed from V and 3 bases from J, the gap between germline ends came to 13 bases. CDR3 size: 14 residues. Germline-derived CDR1 and CDR2 are SGHTA and FQGNSA. CDR3 in amino acids: CASSGSAFEETQYF. The CDR3 bases are TGTGCCAGCAGCGGGAGCGCGTTTGAAGAGACCCAGTACTTC. The complete variable domain, with remaining parts taken from reference TRBV7-2 and TRBJ2-5, reads GAGVSQSPSNKVTEKGKDVELRCDPISGHTALYWYRQSLGQGLEFLIYFQGNSAPDKSGLPSDRFSAERTGGSVSTLTIQRTQQEDSAVYLCASSGSAFEETQYFGPGTRLLVL.

In DNA, the CDR3 is TGTGCCAGCAGCCGAAACCTAAAAGCTTTCTTT. Translating it yields CASSRNLKAFF. The chain combines TRBV12-3 or TRBV12-4 with TRBJ1-1; D uncertain. With 6 bases removed from V and 9 bases from J, the gap between germline ends came to 11 bases. There are 11 residues in the CDR3.

This clonotype was observed a few times. The gene calls are TRBV6-2 or TRBV6-3 and TRBJ1-1; no clear D. The CDR3 consists of 14 residues. Germline lookup yields CDR1 MNHEY and CDR2 SVGEGT. Trimming removed 5 bases from V and 5 bases from J, with 15 bases in between. This chain's CDR3 is CASSNGAGATEAFF. The CDR3 DNA is TGTGCCAGCAGTAACGGCGCGGGAGCAACTGAAGCTTTCTTT.

There are a few counts of this clonotype. The chain recombines TRBV29-1 with TRBJ1-1; a possible D gene is TRBD1 (5 bases). Between the trimmed V and J ends, which lost 4 bases and 4 bases, there was a span of 16 bases. This CDR3 has 14 residues. CDR1 and CDR2 from the germline V gene are SQVTM and ANQGSEA. In DNA, the CDR3 is TGCAGCGTTGCGTTGGCAGGGTGGGGCACTGAAGCTTTCTTT. The encoded protein is CSVALAGWGTEAFF.

At least ten counts were recorded for this clonotype. This chain connects TRBV7-9 to TRBJ1-6; D gene uncertain. Trimming removed 5 bases from V and 8 bases from J, with 10 bases in between. Germline CDR1 is SEHNR and CDR2 is FQNEAQ (reference sequence). The CDR3 loop spans 13 amino acids. This CDR3 is CASSNGQDSPLHF. The CDR3 nucleotides read TGTGCCAGCAGCAACGGGCAGGATTCACCCCTCCACTTT.

This clonotype was recorded at least ten times. The rearrangement joins TRBV5-4 to TRBJ2-1, with a weak D call TRBD1 (6 bases). The CDR3 extends over 16 amino acids. V was clipped by 4 bases and J by 6 bases, with 20 bases between them. Germline CDR1 and CDR2: SGHNT and YYREEE (reference sequence). CDR3 sequence: CASSHLSGTTLNEQFF. Written as DNA, the CDR3 is TGTGCCAGCAGCCATCTAAGTGGGACAACACTCAATGAGCAGTTCTTC.

This clonotype was seen repeatedly, ten times or more. The rearrangement uses TRBV27 and TRBJ2-1; D is unresolved. The CDR3 totals 15 residues. V gave up 2 bases and J gave up 7 bases, with 15 bases separating them. Germline V gene sequence: CDR1 MNHEY, CDR2 SMNVEV (reference sequence). In DNA form, the CDR3 reads TGTGCCAGCAGTTTAAGATTGGTGTATGGGAATGAGCAGTTCTTC. It specifies CASSLRLVYGNEQFF.

The chain has TRBV6-6 and TRBJ2-3, with 10 bases lining up with TRBD2. J lost 6 bases, V lost 6 bases, and 12 bases had no gene match. CDR3 size: 16 residues. The germline V gene encodes CDR1 MNHNY and CDR2 SVGAGI (reference sequence). This chain's CDR3 is CASSPGVAGGRDTQYF. The DNA of the CDR3 is TGTGCCAGCAGCCCGGGGGTAGCGGGGGGCCGGGATACGCAGTATTTT.

This chain connects TRBV9 to TRBJ2-3; D is uncertain. Trimming stripped 0 bases from V and 0 bases from J, with 5 bases between. Germline values: CDR1 SGDLS, CDR2 YYNGEE. This CDR3 comprises 14 residues. CDR3 in amino acids: CASSVDPSTDTQYF. CDR3 bases: TGTGCCAGCAGCGTAGATCCTAGCACAGATACGCAGTATTTT.

This clonotype was counted between two and nine times. The chain carries TRBV2 and TRBJ2-5; TRBD2 is a possible D gene (6 bases). The CDR3 loop spans 13 amino acids. The V end lost 7 bases, the J end lost 1 base, and 10 bases lay between the germline ends. CDR1 SNHLY and CDR2 FYNNEI come from the germline V gene. CDR3 sequence: CASTGGSQETQYF. CDR3 coding DNA: TGTGCCAGCACCGGGGGTAGCCAAGAGACCCAGTACTTC.

V usage is TRBV4-2 and J usage is TRBJ1-1; D not certain. The V gene lost 8 bases and the J gene lost 4 bases, with 14 bases spanning the gap. The V gene's germline CDR1 is LGHNA and CDR2 YNFKEQ. This CDR3 comprises 13 residues. The CDR3 is CASGPEWGTEAFF. The CDR3 region has the DNA TGTGCCAGCGGACCGGAATGGGGCACTGAAGCTTTCTTT.

The CDR3 reads CASSQELGPYSNQPQHF. The CDR3 DNA reads as TGTGCCAGCAGCCAAGAACTGGGTCCATATAGCAATCAGCCCCAGCATTTT. The chain recombines TRBV4-2 with TRBJ1-5; D gene ambiguous. Germline lookup yields CDR1 LGHNA and CDR2 YNFKEQ. The CDR3 spans 17 residues. The V gene lost 0 bases and the J gene lost 0 bases, with 12 bases spanning the gap.

The V call is TRBV5-6, the J call TRBJ2-1; D is ambiguous. V was shortened by 3 bases and J by 4 bases, with 11 bases between the two germline ends. This CDR3 contains 14 residues. Germline V lookup: CDR1 SGHDT, CDR2 YYEEEE. The chain's CDR3 is CASSSLRVYNEQFF. In DNA, the CDR3 is TGTGCCAGCAGCTCGCTAAGGGTTTACAATGAGCAGTTCTTC.

This chain connects TRBV6-5 to TRBJ2-7, with TRBD1 as a possible D gene (6 bases). The CDR3 sequence is 14 residues long. Germline V gene sequence: CDR1 MNHEY, CDR2 SVGAGI. Trimming shortened V by 2 bases and J by 4 bases, and 12 bases separated the two germline ends. CDR3 bases: TGTGCCAGCAGTTACCACGAGCAGGGGTACGAGCAGTACTTC. Amino acids: CASSYHEQGYEQYF.

This clonotype turned up a few times. The V and J genes are TRBV5-1 and TRBJ1-1; 7 bases align to TRBD1. This CDR3 is built from 15 residues. Losses at the gene ends were 1 base for V and 3 bases for J; bases not matched to a gene: 6. CDR1 and CDR2 from the germline V gene are SGHRS and YFSETQ. This chain's CDR3 is CASSLWEGADTEAFF. The CDR3 nucleotides are TGCGCCAGCAGCTTGTGGGAGGGGGCAGACACTGAAGCTTTCTTT. Supplemented by reference TRBV5-1 and TRBJ1-1, the full variable domain reads KAGVTQTPRYLIKTRGQQVTLSCSPISGHRSVSWYQQTPGQGLQFLFEYFSETQRNKGNFPGRFSGRQFSNSRSEMNVSTLELGDSALYLCASSLWEGADTEAFFGQGTRLTVV.

V is TRBV29-1 and J is TRBJ1-5; 8 nucleotides agree with TRBD1. Germline V gives CDR1 SQVTM, CDR2 ANQGSEA. The CDR3 extends over 12 amino acids. J was trimmed by 5 bases and V by 4 bases; bases with no gene match: 1. DNA for the CDR3: TGCAGCGTTGCACAGGGGGATCAGCCCCAGCATTTT. This translates into CSVAQGDQPQHF.

J is TRBJ2-5 and V is TRBV20-1, with 10 positions matching TRBD2. Germline V lookup: CDR1 DFQATT, CDR2 SNEGSKA (reference sequence). Losses at the gene ends were 6 bases for V and 5 bases for J; bases not matched to a gene: 9. The CDR3 length is 14 residues. The CDR3 sequence is CSAPSGGAVETQYF. The CDR3 DNA is TGCAGTGCCCCGAGCGGGGGGGCCGTTGAGACCCAGTACTTC.

This clonotype appeared many times. The rearrangement joins TRBV25-1 to TRBJ2-7; D gene uncertain. This CDR3 spans 13 amino acids. Germline CDR1 reads MGHDK; CDR2 reads SYGVNS. The V gene lost 2 bases and the J gene lost 5 bases, with 10 bases spanning the gap. The CDR3 DNA reads as TGTGCCAGCAGTGAAGGGTTAACCAACGAGCAGTACTTC. It translates to CASSEGLTNEQYF.

This clonotype has a handful of counts. The rearrangement joins TRBV20-1 to TRBJ2-2; D is unclear. CDR1 and CDR2 (germline): DFQATT, SNEGSKA (reference sequence). CDR3 length: 14 residues. V shed 3 bases and J shed 5 bases, with 13 bases lying between them. The chain's CDR3 is CSASRTSGTGELFF. The CDR3 region has the DNA TGCAGTGCTAGCCGGACCAGTGGGACCGGGGAGCTGTTTTTT.

In this sample, this clonotype turned up a few times. V usage is TRBV7-2 and J usage is TRBJ1-6, with D perhaps matching TRBD1 (6 bases). The CDR3 length is 14 residues. Trimming shortened V by 3 bases and J by 14 bases, and 17 bases separated the two germline ends. The germline V gene encodes CDR1 SGHTA and CDR2 FQGNSA. CDR3 bases: TGTGCCAGCAGCTTGACGGGGGCGATATCCGCCCTCCACTTT. Residues: CASSLTGAISALHF.

This clonotype was recorded a few times. The gene calls are TRBV19 and TRBJ1-5, with TRBD1 matching over 8 bases. The V and J ends lost 3 bases and 4 bases, in that order; junction bases with no gene match: 5. Germline V lookup: CDR1 LNHDA, CDR2 SQIVND (reference sequence). CDR3 size: 15 residues. The chain's CDR3 is CASSILDRANQPQHF. Written as DNA, the CDR3 is TGTGCCAGTAGTATTTTGGACAGGGCTAATCAGCCCCAGCATTTT.

This chain joins TRBV19 and TRBJ2-7; either TRBD1 or TRBD2 may fit D (5 bases each). There are 16 residues in the CDR3. Germline CDR1 is LNHDA and CDR2 is SQIVND (reference sequence). The V and J ends lost 2 bases and 2 bases respectively, with 16 bases between them. This chain's CDR3 is CASSISRDPAAYEQYF. The CDR3 DNA reads as TGTGCCAGTAGTATATCTCGGGACCCAGCCGCCTACGAGCAGTACTTC.

V is TRBV11-2 and J is TRBJ2-5; unclear D gene. CDR3 length: 16 residues. Germline CDR1 SGHAT, CDR2 FQNNGV. The V end was cut by 1 base, the J end by 5 bases, with 17 bases between. The CDR3 nucleotides read TGTGCCAGCAGCTTAGGCGGCAGCGCATCCTTCGAGACCCAGTACTTC. It codes for CASSLGGSASFETQYF. The variable domain in full, completed from reference TRBV11-2 and TRBJ2-5, reads EAGVAQSPRYKIIEKRQSVAFWCNPISGHATLYWYQQILGQGPKLLIQFQNNGVVDDSQLPKDRFSAERLKGVDSTLKIQPAKLEDSAVYLCASSLGGSASFETQYFGPGTRLLVL.

This clonotype was seen at least ten times. The rearrangement links TRBV11-2 to TRBJ1-1; perhaps TRBD1 as D (6 bases). Germline lookup yields CDR1 SGHAT and CDR2 FQNNGV. V was cut by 5 bases and J by 3 bases, with 16 bases left in between. There are 15 residues in the CDR3. The CDR3 DNA reads TGTGCCAGCAGCCATTATACAGGGAAGGACACTGAAGCTTTCTTT. Translated: CASSHYTGKDTEAFF.

This clonotype came up a few times. This CDR3 reads CASSLEGQGLLGNEQFF. The CDR3 nucleotides are TGTGCCAGCAGCTTAGAGGGACAGGGGTTATTAGGTAATGAGCAGTTCTTC. This chain connects TRBV7-2 to TRBJ2-1; TRBD1 agrees at 10 bases. Losses at the gene ends were 1 base for V and 7 bases for J; bases not matched to a gene: 10. This CDR3 comprises 17 residues. In germline, CDR1 is SGHTA, CDR2 FQGNSA. The whole variable domain, remainder taken from reference TRBV7-2 and TRBJ2-1, is GAGVSQSPSNKVTEKGKDVELRCDPISGHTALYWYRQSLGQGLEFLIYFQGNSAPDKSGLPSDRFSAERTGGSVSTLTIQRTQQEDSAVYLCASSLEGQGLLGNEQFFGPGTRLTVL.